These 22 T cell receptor beta chains came from one sample sequenced in a study of spatial heterogeneity in lung cancer. Noted time point: sample taken at primary tumor resection. MiXCR, applied by TCRdb to the 5' RACE reads, yields one record per CDR3 protein. Of some 97,000 distinct CDR3 sequences listed, about 4.6% were seen once; the top ten hold roughly 20%. Overall study findings and caveats: The number of expanded tumor alpha and beta chains correlated with mutation number.

These receptors lack a known antigen. The sample here was lung tumor tissue, taken at surgery. All receptors come from a male donor with early-stage non-small cell lung cancer.

This clonotype turned up a few times. CDR3 DNA: TGCAGTGCTAGAGGGACTAGCGGGAGGACAGATACGCAGTATTTT. Translating it yields CSARGTSGRTDTQYF. The chain uses TRBV20-1 and TRBJ2-3; 14 bases fit TRBD2. Germline V CDR1 and CDR2: DFQATT, SNEGSKA (reference sequence). The CDR3 contains 15 residues. The trim removed 1 base at V and 3 bases at J, leaving 0 bases unmatched.

This clonotype was observed many times. This rearrangement joins TRBV6-5 to TRBJ1-1; TRBD1 is a possible D gene (5 bases). The CDR3 has 12 amino acids. Germline V gene lookup returns CDR1 MNHEY and CDR2 SVGAGI. Trimming took 5 bases from V and 10 from J, leaving 14 bases between them. The CDR3 reads CASSNRRNGAFF. The CDR3, as DNA: TGTGCCAGCAGTAACAGGAGGAATGGAGCTTTCTTT.

This clonotype showed up many times. This rearrangement joins TRBV5-1 to TRBJ2-1, with 9 bases that match TRBD1. V trimming: 4 bases; J trimming: 9 bases; junction bases outside the gene matches: 11. This CDR3 comprises 15 residues. Germline V CDR1 and CDR2: SGHRS, YFSETQ. CDR3 sequence reads: CASSPVQGQGIEQFF. DNA of the CDR3: TGCGCCAGCAGCCCGGTCCAGGGACAGGGTATTGAGCAGTTCTTC.

This clonotype was detected ten times or more. V is TRBV28 and J is TRBJ1-5, with 7 positions matching TRBD1. Germline CDR1 MDHEN, CDR2 SYDVKM. Germline trimming cut 7 bases from V and 6 bases from J; bases unmatched to any gene: 9. The CDR3 length is 14 residues. The CDR3 spells CASNRFGTAQPQHF. The CDR3 DNA reads as TGTGCCAGCAATAGGTTCGGGACAGCTCAGCCCCAGCATTTT. The whole variable domain, remainder taken from reference TRBV28 and TRBJ1-5, is DVKVTQSSRYLVKRTGEKVFLECVQDMDHENMFWYRQDPGLGLRLIYFSYDVKMKEKGDIPEGYSVSREKKERFSLILESASTNQTSMYLCASNRFGTAQPQHFGDGTRLSIL.

This clonotype was picked up many times. This sequence joins TRBV6-5 and TRBJ1-2, with D uncertain. The CDR3 loop spans 14 amino acids. Germline-derived CDR1 and CDR2 are MNHEY and SVGAGI. The V gene lost 0 bases and the J gene lost 7 bases, with 12 bases spanning the gap. For the CDR3, the DNA is TGTGCCAGCAGTTACTCGAAAGGATTGCTTGGCTACACCTTC. It translates to CASSYSKGLLGYTF.

The chain combines TRBV28 with TRBJ1-2; unclear D gene. The V gene's germline CDR1 is MDHEN and CDR2 SYDVKM. Trimming left V 3 bases short and J 4 bases short, with 15 bases between. The CDR3 sequence is 15 residues long. The DNA of the CDR3 is TGTGCCAGCAGTTTCTGGGAGGCAGGAGTCTATGGCTACACCTTC. Protein: CASSFWEAGVYGYTF.

The table lists this clonotype with many counts. J is TRBJ2-1 and V is TRBV5-1; possibly TRBD1 for D (6 bases). Trimming pared 4 bases from V and 4 bases from J, leaving 15 bases between. The CDR3 is 15 residues long. Germline loops: CDR1 SGHRS, CDR2 YFSETQ. The CDR3 DNA follows: TGCGCCAGCAGCCTCACAGGGTCAAAATACAATGAGCAGTTCTTC. It yields the protein CASSLTGSKYNEQFF.

Many counts were recorded for this clonotype. J is TRBJ1-3 and V is TRBV6-6, with D uncertain. The germline gives CDR1 MNHNY, CDR2 SVGAGI (reference sequence). The CDR3 spans 16 residues. V lost 0 bases to trimming and J lost 0 bases, with 9 bases between them. The CDR3 protein is CASSYSLGSSGNTIYF. The CDR3, as DNA: TGTGCCAGCAGTTACTCTTTGGGGAGCTCTGGAAACACCATATATTTT.

This clonotype was found many times. DNA for the CDR3: TGTGCCAGCAGTTTAGCGCGGTCAGGGAGGCAGAACACTGAAGCTTTCTTT. Amino acids: CASSLARSGRQNTEAFF. The V gene is TRBV12-3 or TRBV12-4, the J gene TRBJ1-1; TRBD1 is a possible D gene (5 bases). The ends were cut back, 0 bases at V and 1 base at J, with 15 bases in the middle. This CDR3 has 17 residues.

This clonotype was seen repeatedly, ten times or more. This rearrangement joins TRBV28 to TRBJ1-6, with D uncertain. The ends were cut back, 8 bases at V and 7 bases at J, with 9 bases in the middle. The CDR3 runs 12 residues. Germline CDR1 is MDHEN and CDR2 is SYDVKM. CDR3 protein: CASAPGNSPLHF. The CDR3 region has the DNA TGTGCCAGCGCCCCCGGCAATTCACCCCTCCACTTT.

This clonotype occurred a few times. V is TRBV24-1 and J is TRBJ2-2; D is possibly TRBD2 (5 bases). The CDR3 loop spans 14 amino acids. Trimming left V 7 bases short and J 2 bases short, with 10 bases between. Germline V gives CDR1 KGHDR, CDR2 SFDVKD. The chain's CDR3 is CATRSGSNTGELFF. The DNA for the CDR3 is TGTGCCACCAGGTCGGGGAGCAACACCGGGGAGCTGTTTTTT.

In its sample, this clonotype was seen a few times. The genes are TRBV28 and TRBJ1-2; D remains ambiguous. With 6 bases removed from V and 0 bases from J, the gap between germline ends came to 8 bases. CDR1 is MDHEN, CDR2 SYDVKM, per germline. This CDR3 is 13 amino acids long. CDR3 loop: CASRQTANYGYTF. CDR3 sequence (DNA): TGTGCCAGCAGACAGACGGCTAACTATGGCTACACCTTC.

This clonotype appeared many times. The chain is built from TRBV4-2 and TRBJ2-2; 14 positions match TRBD2. The V gene's germline CDR1 is LGHNA and CDR2 YNFKEQ. This CDR3 has 20 amino acids. J lost 2 bases, V lost 2 bases, and 10 bases had no gene match. Here the CDR3 DNA reads TGTGCCAGCAGCCAAAAGATTAGACTAGCGGGAGGGCCTAACACCGGGGAGCTGTTTTTT. Encoded protein: CASSQKIRLAGGPNTGELFF.

V and J are TRBV6-2 or TRBV6-3 and TRBJ2-7, with D tentatively TRBD2 (5 bases). V was clipped by 2 bases and J by 2 bases, with 10 bases between them. The CDR3 runs 14 residues. CDR1 MNHEY and CDR2 SVGEGT come from the germline V gene. The CDR3 nucleotides read TGTGCCAGCAGTTACGACTATGGGCCCTACGAGCAGTACTTC. It specifies CASSYDYGPYEQYF.

This clonotype has ten or more counts. This sequence joins TRBV7-9 and TRBJ2-5; D is unclear. Trimming removed 5 bases from V and 5 bases from J, with 12 bases in between. Germline-derived CDR1 and CDR2 are SEHNR and FQNEAQ (reference sequence). The CDR3 totals 13 residues. The CDR3 DNA is TGTGCCAGCAGCCCGCCGGCCCGGGAGACCCAGTACTTC. This sequence encodes CASSPPARETQYF.

This clonotype was seen repeatedly, ten times or more. The V call is TRBV10-3, the J call TRBJ2-7; TRBD2 is a possible D gene (5 bases). V lost 4 bases and J 7 bases, leaving 14 bases between the germline ends. This CDR3 is built from 13 residues. Germline values: CDR1 ENHRY, CDR2 SYGVKD. DNA of the CDR3: TGTGCCATCAGTGTTGACACCGAGGGAGAGCAGTACTTC. Its translation: CAISVDTEGEQYF.

This clonotype was counted only a few times. This chain links TRBV5-1 with TRBJ1-1; the D is unclear. Germline assignment: CDR1 SGHRS and CDR2 YFSETQ. This CDR3 has 16 amino acids. The V and J ends lost 0 bases and 4 bases respectively, with 16 bases between them. The CDR3 reads CASSLEGPSMGTEAFF. The CDR3 DNA reads as TGCGCCAGCAGCTTGGAAGGGCCAAGCATGGGCACTGAAGCTTTCTTT.

The chain recombines TRBV29-1 with TRBJ2-7; 7 nucleotides line up with TRBD1. The CDR3 sequence is 12 residues long. The ends lost 5 bases at V and 5 bases at J; junction bases unmatched: 6. Germline loops: CDR1 SQVTM, CDR2 ANQGSEA. In DNA form, the CDR3 reads TGCAGCGTTAGGGGACAGACAGACGAGCAGTACTTC. Translation: CSVRGQTDEQYF.

In its sample, this clonotype was seen many times. The V gene is TRBV28, the J gene TRBJ1-1, with 7 bases lining up with TRBD1. Unmatched junction bases numbered 12, after V lost 7 bases and J lost 10 bases. This CDR3 region has 13 residues. Germline assignment: CDR1 MDHEN and CDR2 SYDVKM. The CDR3 DNA follows: TGTGCCAGCAACTTTAGACAGGGTTTTCGAGCTTTCTTT. The encoded protein is CASNFRQGFRAFF.

This clonotype was detected ten times or more. The chain uses TRBV7-8 and TRBJ2-2; possible D gene TRBD2, 5 bases. CDR1 is SGHVS and CDR2 is FQNEAQ in the germline V gene. Trimming pared 5 bases from V and 2 bases from J, leaving 15 bases between. This CDR3 contains 16 residues. The DNA of the CDR3 is TGTGCCAGCAGCCCGATAGCAGCGGTAAACACCGGGGAGCTGTTTTTT. Translating it yields CASSPIAAVNTGELFF.

This clonotype was counted at least ten times. The chain uses TRBV29-1 and TRBJ2-2; TRBD1 matches at 9 bases. Losses at the gene ends were 0 bases for V and 3 bases for J; bases not matched to a gene: 14. The CDR3 spans 19 residues. In germline, CDR1 is SQVTM, CDR2 ANQGSEA. CDR3 amino acids: CSVEDKGDREGSYTGELFF. The CDR3 DNA follows: TGCAGCGTTGAAGATAAAGGGGACAGGGAGGGATCTTACACCGGGGAGCTGTTTTTT.

This clonotype was observed many times. This rearrangement joins TRBV7-9 to TRBJ2-1; D uncertain. Trimming removed 6 bases at V and 5 bases at J, with 8 bases between. The germline V gene encodes CDR1 SEHNR and CDR2 FQNEAQ (reference sequence). This CDR3 has 12 amino acids. CDR3 in DNA: TGTGCCAGCAGTATACTCGACAATGAGCAGTTCTTC. Its translation: CASSILDNEQFF.